The entry that follows covers one TCR beta chain sequence. The sample comes from a study of identifying expanded T cells in peripheral blood. TCRdb keeps only in-frame clones here, not all; method: immunoSEQ multiplex PCR. The table includes more than 75,000 clones, more than 70% detected once. The CDR3 runs to 14 residues. The V gene lost 3 bases and the J gene lost 5 bases, with 11 bases spanning the gap. CDR1 and CDR2 (germline): MNHEY, SMNVEV (reference sequence). The gene calls are TRBV27 and TRBJ2-1; TRBD2 might be the D (5 bases). This clonotype was obtained from a person aged 18-69 years in good health. The sample comprised blood. CDR3 bases: TGTGCCAGCAGTTTGGTAATAGCGAACAATGAGCAGTTCTTC. Amino acids: CASSLVIANNEQFF.